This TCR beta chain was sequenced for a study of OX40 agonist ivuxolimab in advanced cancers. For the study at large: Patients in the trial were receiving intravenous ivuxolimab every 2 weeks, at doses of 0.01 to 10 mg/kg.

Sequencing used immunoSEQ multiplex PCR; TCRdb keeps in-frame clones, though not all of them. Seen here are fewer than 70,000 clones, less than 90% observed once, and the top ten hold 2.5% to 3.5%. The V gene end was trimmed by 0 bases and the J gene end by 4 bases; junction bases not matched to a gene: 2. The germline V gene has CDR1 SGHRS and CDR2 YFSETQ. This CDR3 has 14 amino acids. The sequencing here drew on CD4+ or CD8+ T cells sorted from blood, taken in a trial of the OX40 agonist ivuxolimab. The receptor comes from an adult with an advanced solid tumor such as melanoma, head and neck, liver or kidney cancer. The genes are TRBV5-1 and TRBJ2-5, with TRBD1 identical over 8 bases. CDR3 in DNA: TGCGCCAGCAGCTTGGGCAGGGGGCGAGAGACCCAGTACTTC. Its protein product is CASSLGRGRETQYF.